A selection of T cell receptor beta chains follows, all from one sample in a study of regulatory T cells in long-lasting Graves disease. TCRdb itself ran the multiplex PCR reads through MiXCR, one entry per CDR3 protein. The table has about 530,000 distinct CDR3 sequences, about 16% seen once. These sequences were also reported in another study, on T cells in Graves' hyperthyroidism and ophthalmopathy.

This material consisted of peripheral blood mononuclear cells (PBMCs), taken at new diagnosis, from a patient treated with antithyroid drugs. These receptors came from a woman aged 35 to 60 with Graves disease. Both conserved end residues are part of each CDR3. The D gene is left open where the match is weak. Rows may omit the clone size; those that give it use once, few, many or a size class.

clone_size cdr3_length j_call d_call v_call cdr3_aa cdr3_nt
NA 15 TRBJ2-1 NA TRBV19 CASSIRDLLGNEQFF TGTGCCAGTAGTATCCGGGACCTACTAGGCAATGAGCAGTTCTTC
NA 16 TRBJ2-5 TRBD1 TRBV24-1 CATSDFKTGNVETQYF TGTGCCACCAGTGATTTTAAGACAGGGAACGTTGAGACCCAGTACTTC
few 13 TRBJ1-2 TRBD1 TRBV29-1 CSVRTGGANGYTF TGCAGCGTACGGACAGGGGGCGCAAATGGCTACACCTTC
NA 17 TRBJ2-7 TRBD1 TRBV5-4 CASSQGTASIFSCEQYF TGTGCCAGCAGCCAAGGGACAGCCTCTATATTCTCCTGCGAGCAGTACTTC
NA 12 TRBJ1-1 NA TRBV6-4 CAIIGENTEAFF TGTGCCATCATTGGGGAGAACACTGAAGCTTTCTTT
NA 13 TRBJ2-1 NA TRBV19 CASSIGTTNEQFF TGTGCCAGTAGTATAGGGACAACAAATGAGCAGTTCTTC
few 14 TRBJ1-3 NA TRBV19 CASSWVISGNTIYF TGTGCCAGTAGCTGGGTAATCTCTGGAAACACCATATATTTT
few 17 TRBJ1-1 NA TRBV12-3/TRBV12-4 CASSFLSGRKGDTEAFF TGTGCCAGCAGTTTCCTTTCAGGGCGTAAGGGAGACACTGAAGCTTTCTTT
few 15 TRBJ2-1 TRBD2 TRBV9 CASNEAGGTYNEQFF TGTGCCAGCAACGAAGCGGGGGGAACCTACAATGAGCAGTTCTTC
many 14 TRBJ2-1 TRBD1 TRBV6-1 CASNSGTGISEQFF TGTGCCAGCAATTCTGGGACAGGAATAAGTGAGCAGTTCTTC
NA 16 TRBJ1-1 TRBD1 TRBV28 CASRPGGGAMNTEAFF TGTGCCAGCAGACCAGGGGGGGGGGCGATGAACACTGAAGCTTTCTTT
few 17 TRBJ2-7 TRBD2 TRBV6-1 CASSRDITGLADNEQYF TGTGCCAGCAGTCGCGACATAACGGGACTAGCGGACAACGAGCAGTACTTC
NA 16 TRBJ2-1 NA TRBV28 CASSLTLRGVYNEQFF TGTGCCAGCAGCCTAACTCTCAGGGGGGTTTACAATGAGCAGTTCTTC
many 17 TRBJ2-3 TRBD2 TRBV9 CASSGGLAGASTDTQYF TGTGCCAGCAGCGGGGGACTAGCGGGCGCGAGCACAGATACGCAGTATTTT
few 15 TRBJ2-1 TRBD1 TRBV18 CASSPGQGALNEQFF TGTGCCAGCTCACCTGGGCAGGGGGCGCTTAATGAGCAGTTCTTC
NA 15 TRBJ2-7 TRBD2 TRBV28 CASSVLAGSSYEQYF TGTGCCAGCAGTGTGCTAGCGGGGTCCTCCTACGAGCAGTACTTC
many 15 TRBJ1-3 NA TRBV3-1 CASSQDPGGGNTIYF TGTGCCAGCAGCCAAGATCCGGGGGGTGGAAACACCATATATTTT
NA 13 TRBJ2-1 NA TRBV4-1 CASSRGLLDEQFF TGCGCCAGCAGCCGGGGACTCCTCGATGAGCAGTTCTTC
many 14 TRBJ1-1 NA TRBV6-2/TRBV6-3 CASSSKTDIYEAFF TGTGCCAGCAGTTCGAAAACCGACATCTATGAAGCTTTCTTT
many 16 TRBJ1-1 NA TRBV19 CASSIGYRGSSTEAFF TGTGCCAGTAGTATAGGGTATAGAGGATCGAGCACTGAAGCTTTCTTT
NA 16 TRBJ2-7 NA TRBV5-5 CASSRPIGGPNYEQYF TGTGCCAGCAGCCGCCCCATAGGCGGGCCGAACTACGAGCAGTACTTC
many 18 TRBJ2-2 TRBD2 TRBV28 CASSSPSGGPKYTGELFF TGTGCCAGCAGTTCGCCTAGCGGGGGGCCTAAGTATACCGGGGAGCTGTTTTTT